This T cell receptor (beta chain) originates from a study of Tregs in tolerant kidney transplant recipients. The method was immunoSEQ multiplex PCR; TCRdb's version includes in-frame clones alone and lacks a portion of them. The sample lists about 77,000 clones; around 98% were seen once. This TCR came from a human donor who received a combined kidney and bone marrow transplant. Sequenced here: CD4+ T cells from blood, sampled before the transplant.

The CDR3: CASSRGLGVYEQYF. Here the CDR3 DNA reads TGTGCCAGTAGTAGGGGACTAGGGGTCTACGAGCAGTACTTC. V gene TRBV19 combines with J gene TRBJ2-7, with 8 bases matching TRBD2. V lost 4 bases, J lost 3 bases, and 5 bases stayed unmatched. The CDR3 is 14 amino acids. Germline loops: CDR1 LNHDA, CDR2 SQIVND (reference sequence).